Reported below is one T cell receptor beta chain. Which antigen it targets is not known. No base qualities exist here, and no much larger clone lies one base off it. The data stem from a study of blood T cell repertoires in COVID-19 (dated by TCRdb to about 2020). Turning to the overall study: Samples from collaborators originated in the United States, Italy and Spain and spanned both the acute and convalescent phases of COVID-19. The prospective study material was composed of cDNA or gDNA derived from T cells, B-cell-depleted T cells, or PBMCs. Subjects who had been exposed to COVID-19, were actively infected with it, or had recovered from it provided the deeply sampled blood TCRbeta repertoires that made up the dataset. The repertoires were released in a freely available public database intended as a resource for research on the immune response to SARS-CoV-2. Samples were obtained from the ongoing ImmuneRACE study (first 160 participants) and from about 1,300 subjects provided by 6 global collaborators. The sample metadata nearly always contained a de-identified subject ID, COVID-19 status, age in years and sex. Where HLA class I and class II types were available, the types were taken from metadata supplied by the sample provider, not from assay-based typing. Broad study findings and their caveats: The amount of clinical and demographic metadata varied by source and participant and was provided uncurated.

The immunoSEQ Assay, a bias-controlled multiplex PCR, was used to amplify TCRbeta CDR3 regions from genomic DNA. The authors processed their data as follows. The number of nucleated cells in each sample was estimated by amplification of reference gene primers within the assay. To quantify the absolute abundance of each unique TCRbeta CDR3 rearrangement, sequence reads were collapsed and filtered. Productive Simpson clonality was computed per sample as the square root of Simpson's diversity index over productive rearrangements. The table was pulled from immuneACCESS by TCRdb, which kept in-frame rearrangements only. Such tables lose some clones; where checked, under half of the loss comes from unresolved V genes, and the rest has no known cause. V and J calls and clone size are as listed in that table; D and trimming were resolved from the DNA. The sample records approximately 94,000 clones, about 91% of which are singletons. In total, the top ten clones hold roughly 8.1% of the sample.

Taken from cysteine to phenylalanine, the CDR3 has 14 residues. The CDR3 DNA has 42 bases and is translated from base 1. The germline V gene encodes CDR1 SQVTM and CDR2 ANQGSEA. V is cut by 6 bases and J by 2 bases, and the space between the germline ends is 16 bases. Whole blood was collected in K2EDTA tubes by collaborating institutions according to the institutions' own protocols. For TCRbeta analysis, collaborator samples were shipped as frozen whole blood, as isolated PBMCs, or as DNA extracted from either sample type. The chain was built from TRBV29-1 and TRBJ1-1; the D gene is perhaps TRBD1, on 6 matching bases. The origin of this receptor is a woman between 65 and 79 years old with acute or convalescent COVID-19. The specimen was peripheral blood. CDR3 region: CSVADDRRNTEAFF. The sequence in DNA is TGCAGCGTGGCCGACGACAGGAGAAACACTGAAGCTTTCTTT.